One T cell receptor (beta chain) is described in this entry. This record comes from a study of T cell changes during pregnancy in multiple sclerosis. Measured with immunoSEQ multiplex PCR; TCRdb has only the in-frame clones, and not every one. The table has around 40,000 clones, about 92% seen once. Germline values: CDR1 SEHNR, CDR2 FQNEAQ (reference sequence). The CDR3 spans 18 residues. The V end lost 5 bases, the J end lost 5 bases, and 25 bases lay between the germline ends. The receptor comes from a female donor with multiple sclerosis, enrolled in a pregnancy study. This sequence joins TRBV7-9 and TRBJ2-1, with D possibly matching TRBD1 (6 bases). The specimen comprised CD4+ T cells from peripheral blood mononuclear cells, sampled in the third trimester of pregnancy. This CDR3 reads CASSVNRASHGRDNEQFF. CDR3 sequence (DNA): TGTGCCAGCAGCGTAAACAGGGCCTCCCATGGTAGGGACAATGAGCAGTTCTTC.